The subject of this entry is one TCR beta chain. This clonotype was observed many times. Its antigen is unknown. No base-level quality is on record; no much larger clone is a single base apart. The sample is drawn from a study of CD8 T cells in ankylosing spondylitis (dated by TCRdb to the late 2010s). As for the study more broadly: The study set out to find disease-linked TCR variants by profiling T cell receptor beta repertoires in ankylosing spondylitis patients and healthy donors. The full study cohort comprised about 23 ankylosing spondylitis patients and 85 to 120 healthy donors. Peripheral blood samples were taken, and synovial fluid was additionally collected from ankylosing spondylitis patients.

Broader findings and caveats from the paper: The disease-linked clones showed a CD8+ phenotype and occurred at relatively low frequencies in peripheral blood. The disease-linked clones were reported to be significantly enriched in matched synovial fluid samples from ankylosing spondylitis patients. Some of the motif variants had been reported before in the synovial fluid and blood of reactive arthritis patients, a finding that suggests common disease-initiation mechanisms. Blood from ankylosing spondylitis patients appeared to be characterized by a TCR beta motif composed of under 10 highly homologous amino acid variants.

Sequencing took place on an Illumina HiSeq 2500. Quantitative 5'-RACE with molecular barcodes was used to prepare TCR beta libraries. Per the source publication's procedure: Disease-linked TCR variants were identified with a new computational method built on a probabilistic model of VDJ rearrangement. TCRdb's own reprocessing of the public reads used fastp at Q25 and MiXCR and kept productive beta chains. CDR3 protein sequences are deduplicated, and each keeps its most common genes and DNA. None of the V and J calls come from the authors' own analysis; TCRdb made them. This sample has about 130,000 distinct CDR3 sequences in its table, and over 6.5% of those were observed once. In total, the top ten clones hold roughly an eighth of the sample. This sequence originates from a male donor with ankylosing spondylitis or in good health (not recorded which). Sequencing was performed on blood, either unsorted or a sorted T cell fraction (not recorded which).

The CDR3 protein: CASSHGNPANYGYTF. The DNA is as follows: TGCGCCAGCAGCCACGGTAATCCAGCTAACTATGGCTACACCTTC. This chain is built from TRBV5-1 and TRBJ1-2; the D gene assignment is ambiguous. The CDR3 has 15 amino acids, counting the end cysteine and phenylalanine. The sequence is cut down to CDR3 DNA, 45 bases in frame from base 1. Deletion took 4 bases off V and 0 bases off J, with a span of 13 bases between the germline ends. CDR1 and CDR2 were assigned from the germline V gene as SGHRS and YFSETQ.